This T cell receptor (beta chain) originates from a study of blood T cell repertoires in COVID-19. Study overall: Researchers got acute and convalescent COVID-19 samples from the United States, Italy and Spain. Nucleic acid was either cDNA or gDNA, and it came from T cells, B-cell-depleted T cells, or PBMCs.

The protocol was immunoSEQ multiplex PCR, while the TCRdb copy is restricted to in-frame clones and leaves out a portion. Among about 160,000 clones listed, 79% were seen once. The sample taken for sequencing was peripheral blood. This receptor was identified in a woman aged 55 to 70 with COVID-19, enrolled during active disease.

CDR3 loop: CASSGGGNEQYF. Written as DNA, the CDR3 is TGTGCCAGCAGCGGAGGTGGGAACGAGCAGTACTTC. V usage is TRBV7-2 and J usage is TRBJ2-7, with a tentative D call TRBD2 (5 bases). V lost 5 bases, J lost 5 bases, and 10 bases lay in between. The length of the CDR3 is 12 residues. Germline lookup yields CDR1 SGHTA and CDR2 FQGNSA.